The T cell receptor beta chain under discussion was sequenced for a study of T cell responses to AZD1222 COVID-19 vaccine (TCRdb year 2021). Study-wide context: AZD1222 recipients whose second dose came at about 4 weeks and those whose second dose came at about 12 weeks were combined into one group, since spike-specific TCR depth and breadth did not differ between the two schedules. A total of over 230 trial participants underwent TCR sequencing, of whom 207 received two doses of AZD1222 and 26 received two doses of the MenACWY control vaccine. Enrollment into the trials was organized by age into subgroups of 18-55, 56-69 and 70-plus years, and those subgroups contained roughly 150, 30 and 60 TCR-sequenced participants, respectively. What the research found in general, with its limitations: Because no day 14 peak-response samples were available, the repertoires could be characterized only after the peak T cell response. Reportedly, almost half of the unique spike-specific TCRs recognized epitopes lying outside the regions that are mutated in the B.1.351 and B.1.1.7 variants. Conclusions about previously exposed vaccinees are limited, since just six AZD1222 recipients were seropositive for SARS-CoV-2 at baseline. Vaccine-associated CD4 TCRs spanned the whole spike protein, with dominant responses in regions 160-218 and 743-854. Participants were mostly white British, with more females than males. The authors suggested clonal diversity may have been underestimated. The 56-69-year group was small, and its depth increase did not reach significance, likely because of low power. After two AZD1222 doses, spike-specific TCR breadth and depth were significantly higher than at day 0 and than in MenACWY recipients.

The CDR3 regions of human TCRbeta chains were analyzed by immunosequencing. As for the authors' bioinformatics: TCRs in the repertoires were matched against a reference library of SARS-CoV-2-specific TCRs that had been generated with the MIRA antigen-specificity platform. Breadth was defined as the fraction of unique TCRs that were SARS-CoV-2-associated. Depth was defined as the fraction of total T cells that were SARS-CoV-2-associated. Using the MIRA data, each spike-specific TCR was mapped to the spike region that the TCR reacts to and placed in a CD4 or CD8 class. Log10-transformed breadth and depth values were compared by one-way ANOVA with Sidak's multiple comparisons tests. TCRdb stores this immuneACCESS table with in-frame sequences only. Part of the clones is absent; in the studies checked, under half of the shortfall reflects unresolved V genes, and no reason is known for the rest. V and J calls and clone size follow that table, whereas D and trimming were derived from the DNA. The sample table records around 130,000 clones; about 94% of these occur just once. The leading ten clones occupy roughly 1% of the sample.

The CDR3 covers 15 residues, taking in both the cysteine and the phenylalanine. Just CDR3 DNA is preserved here, 45 bases in frame from base 1. V is reduced by 5 bases and J by 3 bases, leaving a spacing of 16 bases between them. Per the germline V gene (reference sequence), LNHDA is the CDR1 and SQIVND is the CDR2. The time point label of this sample denotes: baseline before first vaccination. Samples from vaccinated people were obtained from the UK trials COV001 and COV002, which included a single-blind randomized controlled phase 2/3 trial of AZD1222 (ChAdOx1 nCoV-19) in healthy adults. For TCRbeta chain sequencing, PBMC samples from trial participants were taken at day 0 and at day 28 after the second dose. Remarks on this clone: Its antigen has not been determined. Base qualities are not recorded, but no much larger clone differs from it by a single base.

The TCR comes from an adult in good health. The rearrangement joined TRBV19 to TRBJ2-5; the D gene is not confidently resolved. This specimen consisted of peripheral blood, obtained on day 0 of AZD1222 vaccination. The CDR3 region has the sequence CASSFGSERKETQYF. The base sequence is TGTGCCAGTAGTTTCGGTTCGGAAAGGAAAGAGACCCAGTACTTC.